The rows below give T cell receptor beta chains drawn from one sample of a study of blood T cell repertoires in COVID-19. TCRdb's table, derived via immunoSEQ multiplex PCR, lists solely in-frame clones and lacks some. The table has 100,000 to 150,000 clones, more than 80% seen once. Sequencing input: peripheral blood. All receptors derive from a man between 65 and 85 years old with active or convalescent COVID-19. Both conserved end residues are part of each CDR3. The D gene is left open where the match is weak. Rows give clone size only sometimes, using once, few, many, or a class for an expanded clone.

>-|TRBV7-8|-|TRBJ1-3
TGTGCCAGCAGCTTAGGGTCCCGAACAGGGAACTCTGGAAACACCATATATTTT
CASSLGSRTGNSGNTIYF
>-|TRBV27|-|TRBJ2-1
TGTGCCAGCAGTTTTGGTAGAGAATACAATGAGCAGTTCTTC
CASSFGREYNEQFF
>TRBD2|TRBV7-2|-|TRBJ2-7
TGTGCCAGCAGCTACGGGAGGGCGAGGTCCTACGAGCAGTACTTC
CASSYGRARSYEQYF
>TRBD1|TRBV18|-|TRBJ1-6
TGTGCCAGCTCACAGGGACAGGGATTTTCACCCCTCCACTTT
CASSQGQGFSPLHF
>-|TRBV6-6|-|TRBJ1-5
TGTGCCAGCATGAGCAGGGGTAGCCAGCCCCAGCATTTT
CASMSRGSQPQHF
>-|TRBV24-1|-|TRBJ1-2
TGTGCCACCAGTGACCCATATGGCTACACCTTC
CATSDPYGYTF
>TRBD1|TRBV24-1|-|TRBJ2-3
TGTGCCACCAGTGATTTGCGGGGACAGGCGAAAAGCACAGATACGCAGTATTTT
CATSDLRGQAKSTDTQYF
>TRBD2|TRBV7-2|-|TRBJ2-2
TGTGCCAGCAGCTTACTTGCCGGGACTAGCGGCACCGGGGAGCTGTTTTTT
CASSLLAGTSGTGELFF
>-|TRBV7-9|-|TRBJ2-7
TGTGCCAGCAGCCAAGGTTCTAGCTCCTACGAGCAGTACTTC
CASSQGSSSYEQYF
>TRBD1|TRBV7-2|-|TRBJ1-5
TGTGCCAGCAGCTTAGCGGGACAGTTGAATCAGCCCCAGCATTTT
CASSLAGQLNQPQHF
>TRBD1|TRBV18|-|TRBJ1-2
TGTGCCAGCTCACGAGGACAGGGTGAAGGCTACACCTTC
CASSRGQGEGYTF
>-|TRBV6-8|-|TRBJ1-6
TGTGCCAGTTCCCCCGGGGAGAATTCACCCCTCCACTTT
CASSPGENSPLHF
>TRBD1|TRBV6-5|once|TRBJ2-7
TGTGCCAGCAGTTACCCGGGACAGGGGAACGAGCAGTACTTC
CASSYPGQGNEQYF
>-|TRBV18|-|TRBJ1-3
TGTGCCAGCTCACCAGGGGCCGGGGGCTCTGGAAACACCATATATTTT
CASSPGAGGSGNTIYF
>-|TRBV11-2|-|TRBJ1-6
TGTGCCAGCAGCGAAACGCTTTTGGGACATCAGTCCCCCCATTCACCCCTCCACTTT
CASSETLLGHQSPHSPLHF
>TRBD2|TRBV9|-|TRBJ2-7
TGTGCCAGCAGCGTAGAATCTGGCGGGAGGGCCAGGGAGCAGTACTTC
CASSVESGGRAREQYF
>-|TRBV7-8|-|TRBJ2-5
TGTGCCAGCAGCACCCAGGACAGCCACCAAGAGACCCAGTACTTC
CASSTQDSHQETQYF
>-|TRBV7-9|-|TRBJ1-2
TGTGCCAGCAGCTCACAAATTATAACAGGGAAATCTGGCTACACCTTC
CASSSQIITGKSGYTF
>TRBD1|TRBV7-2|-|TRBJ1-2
TGTGCCAGCAGCCCAGGACAGGGGTATGGCTACACCTTC
CASSPGQGYGYTF
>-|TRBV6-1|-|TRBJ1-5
TGTGCCAGCAGTGAATCGAGCCGGGGTACCGGGGGCAATCAGCCCCAGCATTTT
CASSESSRGTGGNQPQHF
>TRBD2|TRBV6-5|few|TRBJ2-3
TGTGCCAGCGGGCCCCCGACTAGCAGCACAGATACGCAGTATTTT
CASGPPTSSTDTQYF
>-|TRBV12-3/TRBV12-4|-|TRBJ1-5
TGTGCCAGCAGTCAGGCCGAAAATCAGCCCCAGCATTTT
CASSQAENQPQHF
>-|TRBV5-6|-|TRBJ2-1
TGTGCCAGCAGCCTCAGGAACGGGGATGAGCAGTTCTTC
CASSLRNGDEQFF
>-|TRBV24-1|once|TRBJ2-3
TGTGCCACCAGTGATTTGAAATTTGCAGGGCCAGATACGCAGTATTTT
CATSDLKFAGPDTQYF
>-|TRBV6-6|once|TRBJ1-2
TGTGCCAGCAGTTATTTCGGGGAGGACTATGGCTACACCTTC
CASSYFGEDYGYTF
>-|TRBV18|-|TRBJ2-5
TGTGCCAGCTCACCGTCCGTCCAAGAGACCCAGTACTTC
CASSPSVQETQYF
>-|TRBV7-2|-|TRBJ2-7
TGTGCCAGCAGCGCGTACGAGTCCTACGAGCAGTACTTC
CASSAYESYEQYF
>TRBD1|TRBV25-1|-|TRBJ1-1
TGTGCCAGCAGTGCGACAGGGAGGACTGAAGCTTTCTTT
CASSATGRTEAFF